This T cell receptor (beta chain) emerged from a study of blood T cells in healthy people across ages. Study at large: About one barcoded beta molecule per two T cells was the capture yield of template switching.

Study-wide results and limits: Roughly linear age-related decline in beta diversity appeared, significant by age around 38. It was not known whether donors were CMV positive (a possible confounder of expanded clonotype changes).

As for this clonotype: Its antigen is not known.

Per the germline V gene, CDR1 is LGHNA and CDR2 is YSLEER. V was pared by 0 bases and J by 9 bases, with 5 bases between. CDR3 length: 12 residues. Together with a sample-barcoded 5' primer, a J-beta primer mix was included in a second PCR lasting roughly 6 to 12 cycles. TCRdb redid the calling of the 5' RACE reads with MiXCR, one entry per CDR3 protein. The data contain 950,000 to 1,200,000 distinct CDR3 sequences, approximately 38% of them seen just once; the ten biggest clones take up 13%. The clonotype was recovered from a man between 18 and 35 years old in good health. The rearrangement links TRBV4-3 to TRBJ2-2; possible D gene TRBD1, 5 bases. Material for sequencing was blood. This chain's CDR3 is CASSQEDRELFF. The CDR3 DNA is TGCGCCAGCAGCCAAGAGGACAGGGAGCTGTTTTTT.